What follows is one TCR beta chain and its context. An amount of RNA that ranged from roughly 0.45 to 1 ug was reverse transcribed with random hexamers. Amplification of TCR beta CDR3 across 54 Vbeta and 13 Jbeta was performed with immunoSEQ multiplex PCR. TCRdb reprocessed the immunoSEQ multiplex PCR reads with MiXCR, giving one entry per CDR3 protein. Of fewer than 80,000 distinct CDR3 sequences listed, 95% are singletons. The trim removed 2 bases at V and 0 bases at J, leaving 3 bases unmatched. CDR1 is MDHEN, CDR2 SYDVKM, per germline. CDR3 length: 15 amino acids. TEMRA cells underwent FACS enrichment and CD8+ and CD4+ T cells underwent negative isolation. The data were taken from a study of CD8 T cells in Susac syndrome.

The clonotype originates from a human donor in good health. Sequenced input: CD8+ T cells from PBMCs. The chain is built from TRBV28 and TRBJ2-7; 8 nucleotides agree with TRBD2. The CDR3: CASSLRRGASYEQYF. CDR3 sequence (DNA): TGTGCCAGCAGTTTAAGGCGGGGGGCCTCCTACGAGCAGTACTTC.